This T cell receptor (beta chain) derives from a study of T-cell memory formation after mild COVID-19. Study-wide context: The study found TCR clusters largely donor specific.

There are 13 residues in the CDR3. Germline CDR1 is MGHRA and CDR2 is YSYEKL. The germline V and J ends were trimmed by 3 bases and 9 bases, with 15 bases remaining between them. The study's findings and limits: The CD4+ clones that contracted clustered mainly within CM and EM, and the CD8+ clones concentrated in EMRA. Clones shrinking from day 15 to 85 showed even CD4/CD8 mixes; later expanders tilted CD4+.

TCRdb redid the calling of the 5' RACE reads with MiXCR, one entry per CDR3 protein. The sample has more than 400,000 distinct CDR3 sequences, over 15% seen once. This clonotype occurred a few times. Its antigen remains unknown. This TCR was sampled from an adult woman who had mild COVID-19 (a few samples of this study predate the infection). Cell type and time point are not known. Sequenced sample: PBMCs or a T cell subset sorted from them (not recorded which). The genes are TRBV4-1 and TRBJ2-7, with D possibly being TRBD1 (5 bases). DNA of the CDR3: TGCGCCAGCAGCCATCCCGACAGAACGGGGCAGTACTTC. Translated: CASSHPDRTGQYF.